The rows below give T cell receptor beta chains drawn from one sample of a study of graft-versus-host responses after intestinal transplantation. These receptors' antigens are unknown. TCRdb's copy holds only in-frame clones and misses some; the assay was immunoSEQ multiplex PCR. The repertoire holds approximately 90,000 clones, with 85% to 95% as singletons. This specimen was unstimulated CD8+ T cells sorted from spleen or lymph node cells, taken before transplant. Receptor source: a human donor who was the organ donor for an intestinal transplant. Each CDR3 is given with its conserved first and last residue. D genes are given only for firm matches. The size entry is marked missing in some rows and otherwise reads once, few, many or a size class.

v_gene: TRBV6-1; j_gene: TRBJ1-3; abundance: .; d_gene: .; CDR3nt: TGTGCCAGCAGTGAAGTCCAGTACGAGGACTCTGGAAACACCATATATTTT; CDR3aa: CASSEVQYEDSGNTIYF
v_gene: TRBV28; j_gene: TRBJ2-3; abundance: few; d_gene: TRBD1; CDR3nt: TGTGCCAGCAGTTTAGTGGTTGACGGGACAGGGAGATTCACAGATACGCAGTATTTT; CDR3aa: CASSLVVDGTGRFTDTQYF
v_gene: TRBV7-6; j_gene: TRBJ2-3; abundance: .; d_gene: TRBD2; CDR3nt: TGTGCCAGCAGCCGGGTGGGACTAGCGGGGGAGCCCACAGATACGCAGTATTTT; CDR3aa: CASSRVGLAGEPTDTQYF
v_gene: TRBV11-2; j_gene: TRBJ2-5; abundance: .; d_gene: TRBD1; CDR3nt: TGTGCCAGCAGCTTAGGGGCAGGGGGCGGAGAGACCCAGTACTTC; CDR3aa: CASSLGAGGGETQYF
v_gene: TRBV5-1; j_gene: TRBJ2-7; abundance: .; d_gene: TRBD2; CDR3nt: TGCGCCAGCAGCCCGGGGAGGGCATACGAGCAGTACTTC; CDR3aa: CASSPGRAYEQYF
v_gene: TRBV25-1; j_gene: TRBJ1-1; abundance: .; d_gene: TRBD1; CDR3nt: TGTGCCAGCAATCAGGGGGGGCTAGGAGCGAACACTGAAGCTTTCTTT; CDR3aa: CASNQGGLGANTEAFF
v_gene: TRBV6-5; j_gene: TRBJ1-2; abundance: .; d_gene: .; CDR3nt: TGTGCCAGCAGCCAGACGGGGTTCGGCTATGGCTACACCTTC; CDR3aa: CASSQTGFGYGYTF
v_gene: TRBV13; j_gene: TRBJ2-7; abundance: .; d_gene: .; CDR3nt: TGTGCCAGCAGCTTAGAGGACAACTACGAGCAGTACTTC; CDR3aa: CASSLEDNYEQYF
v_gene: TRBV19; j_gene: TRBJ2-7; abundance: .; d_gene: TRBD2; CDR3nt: TGTGCCAGTGCCCTAGCGGGAGGGCTTTCCTACGAGCAGTACTTC; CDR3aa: CASALAGGLSYEQYF
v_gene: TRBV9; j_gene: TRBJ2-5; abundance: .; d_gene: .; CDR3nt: TGTGCCAGCAGCGTCTCAGGGTACCAAGAGACCCAGTACTTC; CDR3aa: CASSVSGYQETQYF
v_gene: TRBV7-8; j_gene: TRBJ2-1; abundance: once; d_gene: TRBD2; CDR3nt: TGTGCCAGCAGCTTAGGGGCCCTAGCGGGGGGACCATACAATGAGCAGTTCTTC; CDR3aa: CASSLGALAGGPYNEQFF
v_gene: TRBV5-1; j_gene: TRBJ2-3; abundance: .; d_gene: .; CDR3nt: TGCGCCAGCAGCTTCACAGATACGCAGTATTTT; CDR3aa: CASSFTDTQYF
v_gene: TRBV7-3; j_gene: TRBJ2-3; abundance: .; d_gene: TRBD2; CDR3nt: TGTGCCAGCAGCTTGAGCGGGGGGCGGTCAGATACGCAGTATTTT; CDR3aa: CASSLSGGRSDTQYF
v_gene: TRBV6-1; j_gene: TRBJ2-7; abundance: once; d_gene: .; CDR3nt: TGTGCCAGCAGTGACTACGAGCAGTACTTC; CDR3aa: CASSDYEQYF
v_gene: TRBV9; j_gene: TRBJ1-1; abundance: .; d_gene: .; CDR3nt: TGTGCCAGCAGCGTAGGGGTTATGAACACTGAAGCTTTCTTT; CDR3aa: CASSVGVMNTEAFF
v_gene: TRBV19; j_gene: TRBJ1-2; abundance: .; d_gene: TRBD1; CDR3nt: TGTGCCAGTCATACCGGGACAGGCACCAACTATGGCTACACCTTC; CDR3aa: CASHTGTGTNYGYTF
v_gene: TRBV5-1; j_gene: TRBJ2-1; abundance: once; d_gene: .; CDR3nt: TGCGCCAGCACGGGACTTACCCCACTTGAGCAGTTCTTC; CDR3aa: CASTGLTPLEQFF
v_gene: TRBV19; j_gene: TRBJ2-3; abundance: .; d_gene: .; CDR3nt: TGTGCCAGTAGTATACATAAGTGGGGACTCCACCGGGGTACGCAGTATTTT; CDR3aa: CASSIHKWGLHRGTQYF
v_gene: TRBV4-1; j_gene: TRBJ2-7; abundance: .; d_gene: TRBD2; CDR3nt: TGCGCCAGCAGCCAGCTGTCTAGCGGGGGCTCCTACGAGCAGTACTTC; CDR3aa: CASSQLSSGGSYEQYF
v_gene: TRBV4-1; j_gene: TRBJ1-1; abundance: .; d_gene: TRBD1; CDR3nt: TGCGCCAGCAGCCATATCACCGGGACAGGGGGCACTGAAGCTTTCTTT; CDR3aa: CASSHITGTGGTEAFF
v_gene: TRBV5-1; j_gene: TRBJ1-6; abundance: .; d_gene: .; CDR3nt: TGCGCCAGCAGCAAGCGGGCCTTTTCACCCCTCCACTTT; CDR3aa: CASSKRAFSPLHF
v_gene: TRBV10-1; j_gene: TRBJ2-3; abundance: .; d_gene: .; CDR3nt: TGCGCCAGCAGTGAGTTCGCGGGGTACTTCACAGATACGCAGTATTTT; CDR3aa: CASSEFAGYFTDTQYF
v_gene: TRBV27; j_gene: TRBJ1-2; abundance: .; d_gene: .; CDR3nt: TGTGCCAGCAGTTCTCGTAGCTTTGGTGGCTACACCTTC; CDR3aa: CASSSRSFGGYTF
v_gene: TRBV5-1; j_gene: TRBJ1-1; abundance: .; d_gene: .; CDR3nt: TGCGCCAGCAGCCCCAGGGACCGCCGGACTGAAGCTTTCTTT; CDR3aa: CASSPRDRRTEAFF
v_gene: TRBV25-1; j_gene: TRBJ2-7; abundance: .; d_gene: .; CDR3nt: TGTGCCAGCAGCGCGGGACACGACTACGAGCAGTACTTC; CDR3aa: CASSAGHDYEQYF
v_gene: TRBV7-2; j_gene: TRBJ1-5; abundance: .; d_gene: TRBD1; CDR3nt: TGTGCCAGCAGCTCGACAGGGGGCTATAGCAATCAGCCCCAGCATTTT; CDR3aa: CASSSTGGYSNQPQHF
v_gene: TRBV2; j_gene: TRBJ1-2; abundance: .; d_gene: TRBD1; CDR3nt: TGTGCCAGCAGCGGCGACAGGGAGGCTGGCTACACCTTC; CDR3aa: CASSGDREAGYTF
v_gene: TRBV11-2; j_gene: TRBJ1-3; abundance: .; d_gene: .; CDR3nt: TGTGCCAGCAGCTTAGTAGGGGCTGGAAACACCATATATTTT; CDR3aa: CASSLVGAGNTIYF
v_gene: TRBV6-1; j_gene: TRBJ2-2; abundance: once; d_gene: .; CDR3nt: TGTGCCAGCAGTGAAAGGTTTTCGCTAGCTGGTACCGGGGAGCTGTTTTTT; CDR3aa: CASSERFSLAGTGELFF
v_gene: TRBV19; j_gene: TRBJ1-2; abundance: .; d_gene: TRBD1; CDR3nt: TGTGCCAGTACCCCCGGATCAGGGACAGTCTATGGCTACACCTTC; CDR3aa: CASTPGSGTVYGYTF
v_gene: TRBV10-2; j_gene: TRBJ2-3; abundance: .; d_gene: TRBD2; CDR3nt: TGCGCCAGCAAACTAGCGCCTAGCACAGATACGCAGTATTTT; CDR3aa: CASKLAPSTDTQYF
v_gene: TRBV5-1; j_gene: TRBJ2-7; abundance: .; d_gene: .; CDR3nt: TGCGCCAGCAGCTTGGTGGGGGACGAGCAGTACTTC; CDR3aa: CASSLVGDEQYF
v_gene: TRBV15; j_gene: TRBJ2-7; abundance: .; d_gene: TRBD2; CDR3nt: TGTGCCACAGCAAGAACCGGGACTAGCGGGTACGAGCAGTACTTC; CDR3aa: CATARTGTSGYEQYF
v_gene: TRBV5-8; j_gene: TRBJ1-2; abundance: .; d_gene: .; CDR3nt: TGTGCCAGCAGCTTGGTATCCCTCACAGGGAGAAACAACTATGGCTACACCTTC; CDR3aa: CASSLVSLTGRNNYGYTF
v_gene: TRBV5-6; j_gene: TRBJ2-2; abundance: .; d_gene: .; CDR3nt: TGTGCCAGCAGCTTTGTTTTCGGCACCGGGGAGCTGTTTTTT; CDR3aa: CASSFVFGTGELFF
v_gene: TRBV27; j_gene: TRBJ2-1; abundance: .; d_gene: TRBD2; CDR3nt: TGTGCCAGCAGTCGCGGGACTAGCGGGAGAAATGAGCAGTTCTTC; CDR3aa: CASSRGTSGRNEQFF
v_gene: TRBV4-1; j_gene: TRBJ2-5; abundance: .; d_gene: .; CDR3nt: TGCGCCAGCAGCCAAGAAGGTGGGGACAGTCCCGCGGGGGAGACCCAGTACTTC; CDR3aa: CASSQEGGDSPAGETQYF
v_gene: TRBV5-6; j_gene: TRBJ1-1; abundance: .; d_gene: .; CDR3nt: TGTGCCAGCAGCTTGATAGGGTTATGGACTGAAGCTTTCTTT; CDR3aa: CASSLIGLWTEAFF
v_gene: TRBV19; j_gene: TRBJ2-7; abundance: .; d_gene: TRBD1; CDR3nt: TGTGCCACCTCTTGGACAGGACGGAGGAGCTCCTACGAGCAGTACTTC; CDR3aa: CATSWTGRRSSYEQYF
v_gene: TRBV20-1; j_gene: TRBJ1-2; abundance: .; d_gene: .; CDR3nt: TGCAGTGCTAAACGGGGCTATGGCTACACCTTC; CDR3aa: CSAKRGYGYTF
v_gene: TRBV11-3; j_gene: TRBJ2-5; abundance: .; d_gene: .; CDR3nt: TGTGCCAGCAGTTATTATAGCGTCGGTGTGGATGAGCAGTACTTC; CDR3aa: CASSYYSVGVDEQYF
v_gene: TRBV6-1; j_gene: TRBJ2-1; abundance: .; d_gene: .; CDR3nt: TGTGCCAGCAGTGGATCGCTCGTGAATGAGCAGTTCTTC; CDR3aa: CASSGSLVNEQFF
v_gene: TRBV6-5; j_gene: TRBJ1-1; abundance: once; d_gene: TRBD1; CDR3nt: TGTGCCAGCAGTTACTCCTCCACAGGGGTGAACACTGAAGCTTTCTTT; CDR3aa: CASSYSSTGVNTEAFF
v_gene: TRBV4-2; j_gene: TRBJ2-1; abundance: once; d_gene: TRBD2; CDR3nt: TGTGCCAGCAGCCAGGCGCGGGGGGCCAACTACTACAATGAGCAGTTCTTC; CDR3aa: CASSQARGANYYNEQFF
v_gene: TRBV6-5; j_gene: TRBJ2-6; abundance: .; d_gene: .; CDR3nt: TGTGCCAGCAGTTACGGGACCGCTCCCGGGGCCAACGTCCTGACTTTC; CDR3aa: CASSYGTAPGANVLTF
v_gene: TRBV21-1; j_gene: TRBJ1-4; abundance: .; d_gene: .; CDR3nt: TGTGCCAGCAGCAATCCCCAGGGGCGAGAGTTAAGAACTAATGAAAAACTGTTTTTT; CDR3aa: CASSNPQGRELRTNEKLFF
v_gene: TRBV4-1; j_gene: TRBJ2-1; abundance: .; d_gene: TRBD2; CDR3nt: TGCGCCAGCAGCCAAGTAGCGGGAGGGGACAATGAGCAGTTCTTC; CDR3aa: CASSQVAGGDNEQFF
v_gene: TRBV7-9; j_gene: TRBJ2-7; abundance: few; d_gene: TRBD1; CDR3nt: TGTGCCAGCAGCCCGACCATGGACCCGGGACAGGGCCACGAGCAGTACTTC; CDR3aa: CASSPTMDPGQGHEQYF
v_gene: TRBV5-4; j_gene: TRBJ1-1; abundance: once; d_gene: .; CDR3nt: TGTGCCAGCAGCTTGCCAGGGTGGTCTGAAGCTTTCTTT; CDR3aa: CASSLPGWSEAFF
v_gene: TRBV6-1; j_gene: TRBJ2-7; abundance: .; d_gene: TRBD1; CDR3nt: TGTGCCAGCAGTGAAGAGACAGGGCAAACCTACGAGCAGTACTTC; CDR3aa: CASSEETGQTYEQYF
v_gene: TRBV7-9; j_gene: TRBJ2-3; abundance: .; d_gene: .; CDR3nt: TGTGCCAGCAGCTTAGATGGGGGGGCGACAGATACGCAGTATTTT; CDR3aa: CASSLDGGATDTQYF
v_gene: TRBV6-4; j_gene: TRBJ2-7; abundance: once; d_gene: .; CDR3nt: TGTGCCAGAAACCAGGGGGGGGAGCAGTACTTC; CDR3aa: CARNQGGEQYF
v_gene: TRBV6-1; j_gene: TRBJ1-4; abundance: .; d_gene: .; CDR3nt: TGTGCCAGCTCCCGGGGTGAGGAACCTAATGAAAAACTGTTTTTT; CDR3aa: CASSRGEEPNEKLFF
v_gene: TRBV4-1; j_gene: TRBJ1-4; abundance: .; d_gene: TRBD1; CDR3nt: TGCGCCAGCAGCCAAGAGGGACAGATTAATGAAAAACTGTTTTTT; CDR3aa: CASSQEGQINEKLFF